A selection of T cell receptor beta chains follows, all from one sample in a study of regulatory T cells in long-lasting Graves disease. One entry per CDR3 protein, called by TCRdb with MiXCR from the multiplex PCR reads. The profile shows under 700,000 distinct CDR3 sequences, about 16% of them singletons. The same sample was also used in a study of T cells in Graves' hyperthyroidism and ophthalmopathy.

This sample comprised peripheral blood mononuclear cells (PBMCs), obtained at new diagnosis, from a patient treated with antithyroid drugs. Source of these receptors: a woman aged 35-60 years with Graves disease. CDR3s include the opening cysteine and the closing phenylalanine or tryptophan. The order of the fields is clone size, J gene, V gene, D gene, CDR3 protein, CDR3 DNA. The D gene is left open where the match is weak. Clone size is stated in some rows and not others, as once, few, many or a class when expanded.

size: many; J: TRBJ1-1; V: TRBV2; D: TRBD1; CDR3: CASIGDRALSEAFF; DNA: TGTGCCAGCATCGGGGACAGGGCCCTTTCTGAAGCTTTCTTT
size: .; J: TRBJ2-7; V: TRBV6-1; D: .; CDR3: CASSDSTYEQYF; DNA: TGTGCCAGCAGTGACAGTACCTACGAGCAGTACTTC
size: many; J: TRBJ1-3; V: TRBV29-1; D: .; CDR3: CSVQGTTGNTIYF; DNA: TGCAGCGTCCAGGGGACCACTGGAAACACCATATATTTT
size: few; J: TRBJ1-1; V: TRBV20-1; D: TRBD1; CDR3: CSARDERAGGTEAFF; DNA: TGCAGTGCTAGAGATGAGCGGGCAGGGGGCACTGAAGCTTTCTTT
size: many; J: TRBJ1-1; V: TRBV5-1; D: .; CDR3: CASSGGTAGTEAFF; DNA: TGCGCCAGCAGCGGGGGGACCGCGGGGACTGAAGCTTTCTTT
size: few; J: TRBJ1-1; V: TRBV5-4; D: TRBD1; CDR3: CASSWGTGAEAFF; DNA: TGTGCCAGCAGCTGGGGGACAGGGGCTGAAGCTTTCTTT
size: .; J: TRBJ1-1; V: TRBV7-3; D: TRBD1; CDR3: CASSQDRENEAFF; DNA: TGTGCCAGCAGCCAGGACAGGGAAAATGAAGCTTTCTTT
size: few; J: TRBJ1-3; V: TRBV5-5; D: .; CDR3: CASNSRDSGSGNTIYF; DNA: TGTGCCAGCAACTCCCGGGACTCCGGCTCTGGAAACACCATATATTTT
size: many; J: TRBJ1-4; V: TRBV10-3; D: .; CDR3: CAISDGGPDEKLFF; DNA: TGTGCCATCAGTGATGGAGGCCCAGATGAAAAACTGTTTTTT
size: few; J: TRBJ1-6; V: TRBV6-4; D: .; CDR3: CASSETEEANSPLHF; DNA: TGTGCCAGCAGTGAAACGGAGGAAGCTAATTCACCCCTCCACTTT
size: .; J: TRBJ2-7; V: TRBV12-3/TRBV12-4; D: .; CDR3: CASSLDSSEQYF; DNA: TGTGCCAGCAGTCTGGACAGTTCAGAGCAGTACTTC
size: few; J: TRBJ1-2; V: TRBV5-1; D: .; CDR3: CASSGRENGYTF; DNA: TGCGCCAGCAGCGGCAGGGAAAATGGCTACACCTTC
size: .; J: TRBJ1-1; V: TRBV19; D: .; CDR3: CASSINAFVQPEAFF; DNA: TGTGCCAGTAGTATCAACGCGTTCGTACAGCCCGAAGCTTTCTTT
size: .; J: TRBJ2-7; V: TRBV27; D: .; CDR3: CASSSATNSGIHEQYF; DNA: TGTGCCAGCAGTTCGGCAACCAACTCGGGGATCCACGAGCAGTACTTC
size: .; J: TRBJ1-1; V: TRBV6-1; D: .; CDR3: CASTRELNTEAFF; DNA: TGTGCCAGCACCCGGGAATTGAACACTGAAGCTTTCTTT
size: many; J: TRBJ1-1; V: TRBV13; D: .; CDR3: CASSSPSPGYMNTEAFF; DNA: TGTGCCAGCAGCTCCCCGTCCCCGGGCTACATGAACACTGAAGCTTTCTTT
size: many; J: TRBJ2-2; V: TRBV2; D: .; CDR3: CASIRYSNTGELFF; DNA: TGTGCCAGCATCAGGTACTCGAACACCGGGGAGCTGTTTTTT
size: .; J: TRBJ1-5; V: TRBV5-1; D: TRBD1; CDR3: CASSQGVGSLDQPQHF; DNA: TGCGCCAGCAGCCAGGGGGTAGGTAGCTTGGATCAGCCCCAGCATTTT
size: many; J: TRBJ1-6; V: TRBV30; D: .; CDR3: CAWSRGRENSPLHF; DNA: TGTGCCTGGAGTCGGGGCAGGGAGAATTCACCCCTCCACTTT
size: many; J: TRBJ2-3; V: TRBV6-1; D: .; CDR3: CASTFGGTDTQYF; DNA: TGTGCCAGCACCTTCGGGGGCACAGATACGCAGTATTTT
size: few; J: TRBJ2-7; V: TRBV20-1; D: .; CDR3: CSANRAYEQYF; DNA: TGCAGTGCGAACAGGGCCTACGAGCAGTACTTC
size: few; J: TRBJ1-5; V: TRBV2; D: .; CDR3: CASRILDTGGQPQHF; DNA: TGTGCCAGCAGGATCCTGGACACGGGCGGCCAGCCCCAGCATTTT
size: few; J: TRBJ1-1; V: TRBV28; D: .; CDR3: CASSVAGLLNTEAFF; DNA: TGTGCCAGCAGCGTAGCGGGACTCCTGAACACTGAAGCTTTCTTT
size: few; J: TRBJ2-1; V: TRBV28; D: .; CDR3: CASSPPFSPYNEQFF; DNA: TGTGCCAGCAGTCCACCGTTTAGCCCCTACAATGAGCAGTTCTTC
size: many; J: TRBJ2-1; V: TRBV7-2; D: TRBD2; CDR3: CASSFSPVAGGNEQFF; DNA: TGTGCCAGCAGCTTCTCGCCTGTTGCGGGGGGAAATGAGCAGTTCTTC
size: many; J: TRBJ1-5; V: TRBV7-9; D: TRBD1; CDR3: CASSLAAGGGNQPQHF; DNA: TGTGCCAGCAGCTTAGCGGCAGGGGGGGGCAATCAGCCCCAGCATTTT